The 32 T cell receptor beta chains below all came from one sample that was sequenced in a study of blood T cell repertoires in COVID-19. The method was immunoSEQ multiplex PCR; TCRdb's version includes in-frame clones alone and lacks a portion of them. There are 85,000 to 110,000 clones in the sample; roughly nine tenths occur only once, and 3% to 3.5% lies in the top ten. Material: peripheral blood. All receptors come from a man aged 50 or older in a cohort sampled during active COVID-19.

The chain recombines TRBV28 with TRBJ1-2; D unresolved. CDR3 length: 11 amino acids. Trimming removed 6 bases from V and 7 bases from J, with 9 bases in between. The germline CDR1 and CDR2 sequences are MDHEN and SYDVKM. CDR3 in DNA: TGTGCCAGCAGGGGTACGGGTGGCTACACCTTC. Protein: CASRGTGGYTF.

The chain is built from TRBV3-1 (or the pseudogene TRBV3-2) and TRBJ2-7, with 7 bases matching TRBD1. Trimming at V came to 1 base and at J to 4 bases, leaving 7 bases not matched to a gene. The CDR3 runs 15 residues. Per germline, CDR1 LGHDT and CDR2 YNNKEL (reference sequence). The CDR3 nucleotides are TGTGCCAGCAGCCAAGCCCCGGGACAGATGTACGAGCAGTACGTC. It specifies CASSQAPGQMYEQYV.

As for this clone: In the same sample, other DNA sequences code for this CDR3. The genes are TRBV5-1 and TRBJ2-3, with TRBD2 matching 12 bases. The CDR3 covers 16 residues. Germline V gives CDR1 SGHRS, CDR2 YFSETQ. Losses at the gene ends were 0 bases for V and 6 bases for J; bases not matched to a gene: 5. CDR3 sequence (DNA): TGCGCCAGCAGCTTGGGACTAGCGGGGGCCACGGATACGCAGTATTTT. Protein: CASSLGLAGATDTQYF.

The chain combines TRBV5-6 with TRBJ1-4; D unresolved. This CDR3 contains 15 residues. V was shortened by 3 bases and J by 0 bases, with 9 bases between the two germline ends. Germline V gene sequence: CDR1 SGHDT, CDR2 YYEEEE. Here the CDR3 DNA reads TGTGCCAGCAGCTCGTACGGTGCAACTAATGAAAAACTGTTTTTT. Its protein product is CASSSYGATNEKLFF. The variable domain in full, with the rest retrieved from reference TRBV5-6 and TRBJ1-4, is DAGVTQSPTHLIKTRGQQVTLRCSPKSGHDTVSWYQQALGQGPQFIFQYYEEEERQRGNFPDRFSGHQFPNYSSELNVNALLLGDSALYLCASSSYGATNEKLFFGSGTQLSVL.

This clone was detected a few times. The chain carries TRBV7-2 and TRBJ1-1; D is perhaps TRBD1 (6 bases). The CDR3 sequence is 14 residues long. CDR1 and CDR2 from the germline V gene are SGHTA and FQGNSA. V lost 0 bases and J 4 bases, leaving 9 bases between the germline ends. CDR3 region: CASSLARGGTEAFF. The CDR3, as DNA: TGTGCCAGCAGCTTAGCTAGGGGGGGCACTGAAGCTTTCTTT.

CDR3 coding DNA: TGTGCCAGCAGCGGGACAGCTCAAGAGACCCAGTACTTC. Protein: CASSGTAQETQYF. The chain employs TRBV9 and TRBJ2-5; TRBD1 is a possible D gene (6 bases). Between the trimmed V and J ends, which lost 3 bases and 2 bases, there was a span of 8 bases. CDR3 length equals 13 residues. Per germline, CDR1 SGDLS and CDR2 YYNGEE. Full variable domain (missing parts from reference TRBV9 and TRBJ2-5): DSGVTQTPKHLITATGQRVTLRCSPRSGDLSVYWYQQSLDQGLQFLIQYYNGEERAKGNILERFSAQQFPDLHSELNLSSLELGDSALYFCASSGTAQETQYFGPGTRLLVL.

This clone was counted only a few times. This rearrangement joins TRBV14 to TRBJ2-6, with D maybe TRBD1 (6 bases). Trimming shortened V by 5 bases and J by 0 bases, and 8 bases separated the two germline ends. Germline-derived CDR1 and CDR2 are SGHDN and FVKESK. This CDR3 region has 15 residues. The CDR3 loop is CASSMTGSGANVLTF. The CDR3 DNA reads as TGTGCCAGCAGCATGACAGGCTCTGGGGCCAACGTCCTGACTTTC.

This sequence joins TRBV6-1 and TRBJ1-1; D remains unclear. Trimming cost V 2 bases and J 1 base, with 5 bases left between them. CDR3 size: 13 residues. Germline lookup yields CDR1 MNHNS and CDR2 SASEGT. The CDR3 region is CASSETGNTEAFF. For the CDR3, the DNA is TGTGCCAGCAGTGAAACGGGGAACACTGAAGCTTTCTTT.

This chain joins TRBV10-3 and TRBJ1-4, with 9 nucleotides matching TRBD1. CDR3 size: 14 residues. The germline V gene has CDR1 ENHRY and CDR2 SYGVKD. J lost 8 bases, V lost 5 bases, and 6 bases had no gene match. CDR3 amino acids: CAISPGQGGEKLFF. The CDR3 DNA is TGTGCCATCAGTCCGGGACAGGGAGGGGAAAAACTGTTTTTT.

The chain combines TRBV5-1 with TRBJ2-7; 11 bases are shared with TRBD1. From germline, CDR1 is SGHRS and CDR2 YFSETQ. Unmatched junction bases numbered 5, after V lost 0 bases and J lost 0 bases. The CDR3 sequence is 17 residues long. CDR3 in DNA: TGCGCCAGCAGCTTGGGGGGACAGGGGGAGAGCTCCTACGAGCAGTACGTC. Amino acids: CASSLGGQGESSYEQYV.

The rearrangement joins TRBV28 to TRBJ1-6; 8 nucleotides line up with TRBD1. The CDR3 runs 14 residues. Trimming at V came to 6 bases and at J to 3 bases, leaving 1 base not matched to a gene. Germline loops: CDR1 MDHEN, CDR2 SYDVKM. The CDR3 DNA follows: TGTGCCAGCAGGGGACAGGTCTATAATTCACCCCTCCACTTT. Its translation: CASRGQVYNSPLHF. The full variable domain, with the rest looked up from reference TRBV28 and TRBJ1-6, is DVKVTQSSRYLVKRTGEKVFLECVQDMDHENMFWYRQDPGLGLRLIYFSYDVKMKEKGDIPEGYSVSREKKERFSLILESASTNQTSMYLCASRGQVYNSPLHFGNGTRLTVT.

The rearrangement joins TRBV12-5 to TRBJ2-7, with TRBD1 identical over 8 bases. J gave up 3 bases and V 4 bases, and 8 bases lay outside the gene matches. CDR3 size: 15 residues. The germline V gene encodes CDR1 LGHNT and CDR2 FRNRAP. DNA of the CDR3: TGTGCTAGTGGTTCTGGACAGGGCCCCAGCTACGAGCAGTACTTC. Translating it yields CASGSGQGPSYEQYF.

The chain is built from TRBV11-2 and TRBJ2-1, with D perhaps matching TRBD2 (5 bases). V lost 0 bases and J lost 2, with 8 bases in between. CDR3 length equals 15 residues. Germline CDR1 SGHAT, CDR2 FQNNGV. The CDR3 here is CASSLDPGAYNEQFF. In DNA, the CDR3 is TGTGCCAGCAGCTTAGACCCCGGGGCCTACAATGAGCAGTTCTTC. Combining the CDR3 with reference TRBV11-2 and TRBJ2-1 gives the whole variable domain EAGVAQSPRYKIIEKRQSVAFWCNPISGHATLYWYQQILGQGPKLLIQFQNNGVVDDSQLPKDRFSAERLKGVDSTLKIQPAKLEDSAVYLCASSLDPGAYNEQFFGPGTRLTVL.

The chain recombines TRBV5-1 with TRBJ2-1; a possible D gene is TRBD1 (5 bases). Trimming shortened V by 4 bases and J by 6 bases, and 17 bases separated the two germline ends. Germline V CDR1 and CDR2: SGHRS, YFSETQ. This CDR3 is built from 15 residues. CDR3 loop: CASSTGHRNINEQFF. The CDR3, as DNA: TGCGCCAGCAGCACCGGACACCGAAATATCAATGAGCAGTTCTTC.

The chain has TRBV18 and TRBJ1-5; D not resolved. Between the trimmed V and J ends, which lost 3 bases and 7 bases, there was a span of 16 bases. CDR3 length: 15 residues. The germline CDR1 and CDR2 sequences are KGHSH and LQKENI. The CDR3 DNA is TGTGCCAGCTCACCGACCGGGAAGGTAGAACAGCCCCAGCATTTT. This codes for CASSPTGKVEQPQHF. The variable domain in full, completed from reference TRBV18 and TRBJ1-5, reads NAGVMQNPRHLVRRRGQEARLRCSPMKGHSHVYWYRQLPEEGLKFMVYLQKENIIDESGMPKERFSAEFPKEGPSILRIQQVVRGDSAAYFCASSPTGKVEQPQHFGDGTRLSIL.

The chain combines TRBV13 with TRBJ2-7; D is unclear. V was pared by 2 bases and J by 6 bases, with 11 bases between. This CDR3 has 13 amino acids. The germline V gene encodes CDR1 PRHDT and CDR2 FYEKMQ (reference sequence). CDR3 nucleotides: TGTGCCAGCAGCTTAAGGCTAGTCGGCGAGCAGTACGTC. It yields the protein CASSLRLVGEQYV.

V is TRBV6-5 and J is TRBJ1-1; the D gene is possibly TRBD1 (6 bases). The CDR3 runs to 13 residues. V lost 7 bases to trimming and J lost 0 bases, with 9 bases between them. Germline CDR1 and CDR2: MNHEY and SVGAGI. CDR3 loop: CASNRGLNTEAFF. The CDR3 DNA reads TGTGCCAGCAATAGGGGGTTGAACACTGAAGCTTTCTTT.

The chain couples TRBV6-5 to TRBJ1-2, with D maybe TRBD1 (6 bases). The CDR3 contains 13 residues. The V end lost 7 bases, the J end lost 3 bases, and 12 bases lay between the germline ends. From germline, CDR1 is MNHEY and CDR2 SVGAGI. The CDR3 DNA reads as TGTGCCAGCAACGGCAGGGGTCACTATGGCTACACCTTC. Protein sequence: CASNGRGHYGYTF.

The rearrangement joins TRBV6-2 or TRBV6-3 to TRBJ2-6, with a weak D call TRBD1 (6 bases). Germline loops: CDR1 MNHEY, CDR2 SVGEGT. Deletions cut 6 bases from V and 0 bases from J, with 12 bases between. The CDR3 consists of 16 residues. The CDR3 is CASSELRGSGANVLTF. The CDR3 DNA follows: TGTGCCAGCAGCGAACTCAGGGGCTCTGGGGCCAACGTCCTGACTTTC.

The genes are TRBV12-5 and TRBJ2-7; D possibly corresponds to TRBD2 (5 bases). CDR1 and CDR2 from the germline V gene are LGHNT and FRNRAP. This CDR3 comprises 15 residues. Trimming cost V 1 base and J 1 base, with 11 bases left between them. The CDR3, as DNA: TGTGCTAGTGGTTTGGGCGGTCCGGGGTCCTACGAGCAGTACTTC. Translation: CASGLGGPGSYEQYF.

The V and J genes are TRBV5-6 and TRBJ2-7, with 10 bases matching TRBD2. Trimming removed 5 bases from V and 2 bases from J; junction bases left unmatched: 7. The CDR3 loop spans 15 amino acids. Germline-derived CDR1 and CDR2 are SGHDT and YYEEEE. In DNA, the CDR3 is TGTGCCAGCAGTCGAGGACTAGCGGTAACCTACGAGCAGTACTTC. This codes for CASSRGLAVTYEQYF.

The chain is built from TRBV21-1 and TRBJ1-2; TRBD1 was called by the table and not checked on the DNA. TRBV21-1 is a known pseudogene. The CDR3 has 13 amino acids. The CDR3 sequence: CASSNRDRNGYTF. CDR3 nucleotides: TGTGCCAGCAGCAACCGCGACAGGAATGGCTACACCTTC.

This clone was observed once. The gene calls are TRBV7-9 and TRBJ1-2; maybe TRBD1 (6 bases). This CDR3 comprises 14 residues. Germline V gene data show CDR1 as SEHNR and CDR2 as FQNEAQ (reference sequence). V was cut by 5 bases and J by 7 bases, with 17 bases left in between. CDR3 residues: CASSEDSGAGGYTF. CDR3 nucleotide sequence: TGTGCCAGCAGCGAGGACAGTGGGGCGGGTGGCTACACCTTC.

The rearrangement links TRBV10-1 to TRBJ2-7, with a weak D call TRBD1 (7 bases). Per the germline V gene, CDR1 is WNHNN and CDR2 is SYGVQD (reference sequence). The V end was cut by 6 bases, the J end by 0 bases, with 18 bases between. The length of the CDR3 is 16 residues. DNA of the CDR3: TGCGCCAGCAGGGGGGGAACAGGGGCCGTCTCCTACGAGCAGTACGTC. Its protein product is CASRGGTGAVSYEQYV.

The chain employs TRBV6-5 and TRBJ1-2; 10 bases are shared with TRBD1. The CDR3 is made up of 13 amino acids. The germline CDR1 and CDR2 sequences are MNHEY and SVGAGI. Unmatched junction bases numbered 1, after V lost 4 bases and J lost 5 bases. As DNA, the CDR3 is TGTGCCAGCAGTTCGGGACAGGGGTATGGCTACACCTTC. This encodes CASSSGQGYGYTF.

The V call is TRBV5-1, the J call TRBJ1-4, with 10 bases aligning to TRBD1. Germline V CDR1 and CDR2: SGHRS, YFSETQ. CDR3 length: 16 residues. After removal of 2 bases from V and 3 bases from J, the junction contained 4 bases not matched to a gene. CDR3 sequence (DNA): TGCGCCAGCAGCTTTGGGGGACAGGGGCCTAATGAAAAACTGTTTTTT. The encoded protein is CASSFGGQGPNEKLFF. Full variable domain (missing parts from reference TRBV5-1 and TRBJ1-4): KAGVTQTPRYLIKTRGQQVTLSCSPISGHRSVSWYQQTPGQGLQFLFEYFSETQRNKGNFPGRFSGRQFSNSRSEMNVSTLELGDSALYLCASSFGGQGPNEKLFFGSGTQLSVL.

The chain is built from TRBV24-1 and TRBJ1-1; D unclear. This CDR3 region has 14 residues. V lost 7 bases, J lost 4 bases, and 15 bases lay in between. The germline gives CDR1 KGHDR, CDR2 SFDVKD. The CDR3 protein is CATSSGEWSTEAFF. In DNA, the CDR3 is TGTGCCACCAGCTCTGGGGAGTGGAGCACTGAAGCTTTCTTT.

The V gene is TRBV7-2, the J gene TRBJ2-5; D perhaps matches TRBD2 (6 bases). V lost 1 base and J lost 5, with 17 bases in between. Looked up from germline, CDR1 is SGHTA and CDR2 is FQGNSA. The CDR3 contains 16 residues. The CDR3 bases are TGTGCCAGCAGCTTAGGAGTAGAGCGGGTGCTGGAGACCCAGTACTTC. Protein: CASSLGVERVLETQYF.

V gene TRBV19 combines with J gene TRBJ1-2, with 7 bases matching TRBD1. This CDR3 is built from 15 residues. The V gene's germline CDR1 is LNHDA and CDR2 SQIVND (reference sequence). Germline trimming cut 6 bases from V and 0 bases from J; bases unmatched to any gene: 7. This chain's CDR3 is CASRDRRGPNYGYTF. In nucleotides, the CDR3 is TGTGCCAGTAGGGATAGGAGGGGGCCTAACTATGGCTACACCTTC.

V gene TRBV6-5 combines with J gene TRBJ1-5, with 7 bases identical to TRBD1. V lost 5 bases and J lost 3; bases outside the gene matches: 4. CDR1 is MNHEY and CDR2 is SVGAGI in the germline V gene. The CDR3 length is 14 residues. The CDR3 DNA follows: TGTGCCAGCAGTCCTACAGGGGCCAATCAGCCCCAGCATTTT. Encoded protein: CASSPTGANQPQHF.

The chain recombines TRBV7-2 with TRBJ2-6; D might be TRBD1 (5 bases). V was cut by 1 base and J by 1 base, with 5 bases left in between. Germline CDR1 reads SGHTA; CDR2 reads FQGNSA. The CDR3 loop spans 15 amino acids. The DNA for the CDR3 is TGTGCCAGCAGCTTAGAGGGGTCTGGGGCCAACGTCCTGACTTTC. Its protein product is CASSLEGSGANVLTF.

V is TRBV6-1 and J is TRBJ2-5; 9 positions match TRBD1. The CDR3 is made up of 16 amino acids. Looked up from germline, CDR1 is MNHNS and CDR2 is SASEGT. V shed 0 bases and J 4 bases; nucleotides not matched to a gene: 6. The DNA for the CDR3 is TGTGCCAGCAGTGAAGCGACAGGGGGTGGGCGAGAGACCCAGTACTTC. The encoded protein is CASSEATGGGRETQYF.